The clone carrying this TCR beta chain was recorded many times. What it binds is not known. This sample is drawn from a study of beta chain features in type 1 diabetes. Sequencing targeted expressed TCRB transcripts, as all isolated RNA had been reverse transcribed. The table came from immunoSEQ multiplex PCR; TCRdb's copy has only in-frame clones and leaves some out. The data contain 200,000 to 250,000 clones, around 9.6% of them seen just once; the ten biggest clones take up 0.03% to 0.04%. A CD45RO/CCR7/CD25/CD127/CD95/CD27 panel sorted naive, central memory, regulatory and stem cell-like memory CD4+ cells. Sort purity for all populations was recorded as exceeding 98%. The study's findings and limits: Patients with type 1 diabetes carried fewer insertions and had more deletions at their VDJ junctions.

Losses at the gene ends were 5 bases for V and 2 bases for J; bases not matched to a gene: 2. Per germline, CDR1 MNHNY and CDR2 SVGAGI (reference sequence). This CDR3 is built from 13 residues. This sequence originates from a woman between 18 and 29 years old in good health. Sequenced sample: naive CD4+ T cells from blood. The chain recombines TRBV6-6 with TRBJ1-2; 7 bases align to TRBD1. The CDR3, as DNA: TGTGCCAGCAGTCCGGGACAGAACTATGGCTACACCTTC. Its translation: CASSPGQNYGYTF.